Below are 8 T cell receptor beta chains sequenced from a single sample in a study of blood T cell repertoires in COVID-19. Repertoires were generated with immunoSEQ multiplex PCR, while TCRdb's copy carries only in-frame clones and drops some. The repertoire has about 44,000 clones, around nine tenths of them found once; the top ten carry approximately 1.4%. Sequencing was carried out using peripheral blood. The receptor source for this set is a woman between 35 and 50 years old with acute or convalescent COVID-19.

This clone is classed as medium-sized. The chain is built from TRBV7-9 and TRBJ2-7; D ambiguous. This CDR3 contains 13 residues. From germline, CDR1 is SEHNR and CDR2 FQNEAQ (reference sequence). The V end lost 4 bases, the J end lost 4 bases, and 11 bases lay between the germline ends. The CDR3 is CASSSLVQYEQYF. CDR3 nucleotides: TGTGCCAGCAGCTCCCTGGTTCAGTACGAGCAGTACTTC.

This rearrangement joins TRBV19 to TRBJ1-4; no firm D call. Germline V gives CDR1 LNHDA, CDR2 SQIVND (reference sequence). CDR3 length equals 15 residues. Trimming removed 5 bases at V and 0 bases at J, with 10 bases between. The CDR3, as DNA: TGTGCCAGTAGTCCTATCGACTCAACTAATGAAAAACTGTTTTTT. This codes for CASSPIDSTNEKLFF. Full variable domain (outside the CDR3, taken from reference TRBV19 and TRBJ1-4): DGGITQSPKYLFRKEGQNVTLSCEQNLNHDAMYWYRQDPGQGLRLIYYSQIVNDFQKGDIAEGYSVSREKKESFPLTVTSAQKNPTAFYLCASSPIDSTNEKLFFGSGTQLSVL.

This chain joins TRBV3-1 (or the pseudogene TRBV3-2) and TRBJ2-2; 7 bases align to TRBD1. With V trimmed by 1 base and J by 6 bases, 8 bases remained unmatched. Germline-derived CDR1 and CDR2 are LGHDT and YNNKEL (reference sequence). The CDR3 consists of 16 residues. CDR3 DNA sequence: TGTGCCAGCAGCCAAGGACAGGGAAGGGTATCCGGGGAGCTGTTTTTT. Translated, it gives CASSQGQGRVSGELFF.

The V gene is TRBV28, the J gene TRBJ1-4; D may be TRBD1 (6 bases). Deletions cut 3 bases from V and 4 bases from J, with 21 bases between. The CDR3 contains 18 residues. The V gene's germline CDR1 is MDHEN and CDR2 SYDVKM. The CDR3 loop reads CASSLVGTTTSYNEKLFF. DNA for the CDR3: TGTGCCAGCAGTTTGGTCGGGACAACGACCAGCTATAATGAAAAACTGTTTTTT.

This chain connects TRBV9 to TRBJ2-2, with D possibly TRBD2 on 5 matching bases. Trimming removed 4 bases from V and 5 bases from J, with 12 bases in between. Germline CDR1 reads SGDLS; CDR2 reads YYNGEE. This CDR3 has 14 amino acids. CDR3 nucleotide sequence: TGTGCCAGCAGCCGTAGTGGAGGTACCGGGGAGCTGTTTTTT. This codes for CASSRSGGTGELFF.

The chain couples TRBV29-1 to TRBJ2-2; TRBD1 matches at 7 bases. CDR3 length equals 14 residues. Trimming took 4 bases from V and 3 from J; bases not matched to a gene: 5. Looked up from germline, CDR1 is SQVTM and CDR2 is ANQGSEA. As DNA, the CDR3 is TGCAGCGTTGGACAGGGAAGCGACACCGGGGAGCTGTTTTTT. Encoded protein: CSVGQGSDTGELFF.

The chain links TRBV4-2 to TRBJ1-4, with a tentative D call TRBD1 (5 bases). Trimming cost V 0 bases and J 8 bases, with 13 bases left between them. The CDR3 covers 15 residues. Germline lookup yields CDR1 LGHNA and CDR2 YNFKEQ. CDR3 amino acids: CASSQEEGVREKLFF. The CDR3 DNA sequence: TGTGCCAGCAGCCAAGAAGAAGGGGTGCGGGAAAAACTGTTTTTT.

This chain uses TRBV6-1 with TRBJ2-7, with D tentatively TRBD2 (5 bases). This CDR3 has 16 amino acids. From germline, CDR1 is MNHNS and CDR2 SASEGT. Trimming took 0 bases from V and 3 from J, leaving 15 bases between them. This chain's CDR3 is CASSEALDYLFYEQYF. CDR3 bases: TGTGCCAGCAGTGAAGCGCTTGACTACCTATTCTACGAGCAGTACTTC.